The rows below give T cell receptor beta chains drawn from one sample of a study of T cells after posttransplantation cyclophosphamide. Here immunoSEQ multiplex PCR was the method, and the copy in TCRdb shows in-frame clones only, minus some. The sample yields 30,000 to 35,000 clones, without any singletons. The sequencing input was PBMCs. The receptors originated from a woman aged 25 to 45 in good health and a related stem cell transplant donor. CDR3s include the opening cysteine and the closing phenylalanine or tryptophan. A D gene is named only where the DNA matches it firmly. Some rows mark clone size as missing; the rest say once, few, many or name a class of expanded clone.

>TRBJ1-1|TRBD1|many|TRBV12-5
CASGLVLGGVRNTEAFF
TGTGCTAGTGGTTTGGTACTAGGGGGCGTCCGGAACACTGAAGCTTTCTTT
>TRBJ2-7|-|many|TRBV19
CASSPASGTGYEQYF
TGTGCCAGTAGCCCGGCCAGCGGGACAGGCTACGAGCAGTACTTC
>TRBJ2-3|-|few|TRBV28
CASSIMWAVNTDTQYF
TGTGCCAGCTCAATTATGTGGGCAGTCAACACAGATACGCAGTATTTT
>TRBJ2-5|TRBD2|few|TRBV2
CASSALAAGETQYF
TGTGCCAGCAGTGCCCTAGCGGCCGGAGAGACCCAGTACTTC
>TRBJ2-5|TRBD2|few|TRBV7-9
CASSFWLAGAQETQYF
TGTGCCAGCAGCTTTTGGCTAGCGGGGGCACAAGAGACCCAGTACTTC
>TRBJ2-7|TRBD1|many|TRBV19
CASSIGTGPYEQYF
TGTGCCAGTAGTATAGGGACAGGGCCCTACGAGCAGTACTTC
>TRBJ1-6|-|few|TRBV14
CASSPDRGGDPYNSPLHF
TGTGCCAGCAGCCCCGACCGGGGGGGTGACCCCTATAATTCACCCCTCCACTTT
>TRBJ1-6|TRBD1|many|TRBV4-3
CASSQDAGQVNSPLHF
TGCGCCAGCAGCCAAGACGCGGGACAGGTGAATTCACCCCTCCACTTT
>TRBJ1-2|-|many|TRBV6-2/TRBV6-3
CASSPRGLLANYGYTF
TGTGCCAGCAGTCCCCGAGGGCTTTTGGCTAACTATGGCTACACCTTC
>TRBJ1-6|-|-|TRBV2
CASTETGFNSPLHF
TGTGCCAGCACCGAGACAGGTTTCAATTCACCCCTCCACTTT
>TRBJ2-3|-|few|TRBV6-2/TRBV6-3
CASSYSLSHTVDTQYF
TGTGCCAGCAGTTACTCTCTAAGCCATACAGTGGATACGCAGTATTTT
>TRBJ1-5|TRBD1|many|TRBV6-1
CASSDGDRGAIADQPQHF
TGTGCCAGCAGTGACGGGGACAGGGGAGCTATAGCTGATCAGCCCCAGCATTTT
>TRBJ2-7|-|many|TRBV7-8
CASSPSGGRSYEQYF
TGTGCCAGCAGCCCTTCGGGTGGTCGGAGTTACGAGCAGTACTTC
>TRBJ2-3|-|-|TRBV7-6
CASRSESTDTQYF
TGTGCCAGCAGGTCAGAGAGCACAGATACGCAGTATTTT
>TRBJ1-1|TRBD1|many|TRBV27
CASSIGTGGYTEAFF
TGTGCCAGCAGTATCGGGACAGGGGGCTACACTGAAGCTTTCTTT
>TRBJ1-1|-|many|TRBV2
CASSGAGNTEAFF
TGTGCCAGCAGTGGGGCAGGGAACACTGAAGCTTTCTTT
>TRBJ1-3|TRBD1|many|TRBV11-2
CASSLLTGGGNTIYF
TGTGCCAGCAGCTTATTGACAGGGGGAGGAAACACCATATATTTT
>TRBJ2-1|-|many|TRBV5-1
CASSLGHPYNEQFF
TGCGCCAGCAGCTTGGGACATCCCTACAATGAGCAGTTCTTC
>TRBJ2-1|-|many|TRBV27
CASSSRAPLFDEQFF
TGTGCCAGCAGTTCCAGGGCTCCCCTTTTTGATGAGCAGTTCTTC
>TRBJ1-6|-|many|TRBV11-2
CASSFRDSTSPLHF
TGTGCCAGCAGCTTCCGGGACTCAACCTCACCCCTCCACTTT
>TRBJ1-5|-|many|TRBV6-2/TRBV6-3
CTSGTSNQPQHF
TGTACTTCAGGCACCAGCAATCAGCCCCAGCATTTT
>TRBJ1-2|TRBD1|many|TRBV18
CASSPGTGNGYTF
TGTGCCAGCTCACCAGGGACAGGAAATGGCTACACCTTC
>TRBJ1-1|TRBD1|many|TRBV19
CASSWDRFSGEAFF
TGTGCCAGTTCCTGGGACAGGTTCTCGGGTGAAGCTTTCTTT
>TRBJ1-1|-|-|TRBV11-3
CASSGRGSNTEAFF
TGTGCCAGCAGTGGCAGGGGTTCGAACACTGAAGCTTTCTTT
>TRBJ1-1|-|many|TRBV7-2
CASSLGHLNTEAFF
TGTGCCAGCAGCCTAGGACACCTGAACACTGAAGCTTTCTTT
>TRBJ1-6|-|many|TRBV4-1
CASSQPTRASPLHF
TGCGCCAGCAGCCAACCGACAAGGGCCTCTCCCCTCCACTTT
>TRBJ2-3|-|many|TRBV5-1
CASHSADTQYF
TGCGCCAGCCACAGTGCAGATACGCAGTATTTT
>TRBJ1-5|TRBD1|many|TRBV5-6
CASSSGTGNQPQHF
TGTGCCAGCAGCTCCGGGACAGGGAATCAGCCCCAGCATTTT
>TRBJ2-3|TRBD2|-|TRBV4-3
CASSRRGPAGGGTDTQYF
TGCGCCAGCAGCCGAAGAGGTCCAGCGGGGGGAGGGACAGATACGCAGTATTTT
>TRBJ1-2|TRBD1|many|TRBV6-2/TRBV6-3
CASSTYRGDYGYTF
TGTGCCAGCAGTACCTACAGGGGGGATTATGGCTACACCTTC
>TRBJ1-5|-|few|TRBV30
CAWGDNSNQPQHF
TGTGCCTGGGGAGACAATAGCAATCAGCCCCAGCATTTT
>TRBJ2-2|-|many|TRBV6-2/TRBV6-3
CASSPEGTGELFF
TGTGCCAGCAGTCCCGAAGGCACCGGGGAGCTGTTTTTT
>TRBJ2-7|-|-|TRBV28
CASSLFLKGYEQYF
TGTGCCAGCAGTTTATTTCTCAAGGGCTACGAGCAGTACTTC
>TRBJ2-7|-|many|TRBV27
CARRPHRGFDYEQYF
TGTGCCAGGCGCCCACACCGGGGATTCGACTACGAGCAGTACTTC
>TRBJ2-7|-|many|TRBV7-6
CASSRTGVRSYEQYF
TGTGCCAGCAGCCGAACGGGGGTCCGCTCCTACGAGCAGTACTTC
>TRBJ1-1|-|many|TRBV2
CASSVRGPWNTEAFF
TGTGCCAGCAGTGTCCGCGGCCCATGGAACACTGAAGCTTTCTTT
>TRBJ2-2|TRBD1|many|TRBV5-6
CASSHGTGGTGELFF
TGTGCCAGCAGCCACGGGACAGGCGGCACCGGGGAGCTGTTTTTT
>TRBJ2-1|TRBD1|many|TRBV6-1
CASSERRGRVIF
TGTGCCAGCAGTGAAAGAAGGGGGCGCGTGATCTTC
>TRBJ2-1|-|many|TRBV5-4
CASSLQSFSNEQFF
TGTGCCAGCAGCCTACAGAGTTTCAGCAATGAGCAGTTCTTC
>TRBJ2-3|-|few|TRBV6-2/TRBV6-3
CASSYKAGRPTDTQYF
TGTGCCAGCAGTTACAAGGCGGGAAGACCCACAGATACGCAGTATTTT
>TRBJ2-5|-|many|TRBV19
CASKGEGYQETQYF
TGTGCCAGCAAAGGTGAGGGTTACCAAGAGACCCAGTACTTC
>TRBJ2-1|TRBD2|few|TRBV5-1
CASAGLAGGSYNEQFF
TGCGCCAGCGCGGGACTAGCGGGGGGGAGTTACAATGAGCAGTTCTTC
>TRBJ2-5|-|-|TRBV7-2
CASSLVGNRGGKTQYF
TGTGCCAGCAGCTTAGTGGGCAACAGGGGAGGGAAGACCCAGTACTTC
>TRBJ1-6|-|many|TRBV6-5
CASSYSGGPYNSPLHF
TGTGCCAGCAGTTACTCGGGGGGACCCTATAATTCACCCCTCCACTTT
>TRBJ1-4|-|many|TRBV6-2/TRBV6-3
CASSYSYEGAELFF
TGTGCCAGCAGTTACTCGTACGAAGGGGCCGAACTGTTTTTT
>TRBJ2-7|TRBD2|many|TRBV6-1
CASTRGLAGGNEQYF
TGTGCCAGCACCCGGGGACTAGCGGGGGGGAACGAGCAGTACTTC
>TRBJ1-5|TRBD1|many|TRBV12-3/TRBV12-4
CASSLGRGLGNQPQHF
TGTGCCAGCAGTTTAGGCAGGGGGCTAGGCAATCAGCCCCAGCATTTT
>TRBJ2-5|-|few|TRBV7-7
CASSLGASQETQYF
TGTGCCAGCAGCTTAGGGGCATCCCAAGAGACCCAGTACTTC
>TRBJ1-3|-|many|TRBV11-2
CASSLSKGEPGNTIYF
TGTGCCAGCAGCTTAAGCAAGGGGGAACCTGGAAACACCATATATTTT
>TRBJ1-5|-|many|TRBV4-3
CASSPRQGNQPQHF
TGCGCCAGCAGCCCCCGACAGGGCAATCAGCCCCAGCATTTT
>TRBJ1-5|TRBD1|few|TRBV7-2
CASSAQGAVYSNQPQHF
TGTGCCAGCAGCGCCCAGGGGGCCGTATATAGCAATCAGCCCCAGCATTTT
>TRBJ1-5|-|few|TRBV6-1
CASSIANLASQPQHF
TGTGCCAGCAGTATTGCGAACCTAGCCAGTCAGCCCCAGCATTTT
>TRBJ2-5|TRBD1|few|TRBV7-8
CASSLRHRGGRETQYF
TGTGCCAGCAGCTTACGCCACAGGGGTGGGAGAGAGACCCAGTACTTC
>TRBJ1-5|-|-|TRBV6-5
CASSYSRVGQPQHF
TGTGCCAGCAGTTACTCCAGGGTTGGCCAGCCCCAGCATTTT
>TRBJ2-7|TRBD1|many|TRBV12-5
CASGLVWGQLNSYEQYF
TGTGCTAGTGGTTTGGTATGGGGACAGCTAAATTCCTACGAGCAGTACTTC
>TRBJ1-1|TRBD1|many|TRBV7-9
CASSFSTGGAEAFF
TGTGCCAGCAGCTTCTCGACAGGGGGGGCTGAAGCTTTCTTT
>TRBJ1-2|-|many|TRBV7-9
CASSLVELYGYTF
TGTGCCAGCAGCTTAGTAGAACTGTATGGCTACACCTTC
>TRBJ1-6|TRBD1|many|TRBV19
CASSPLDRGNSPLHF
TGTGCCAGTAGCCCCTTGGACAGGGGTAATTCACCCCTCCACTTT
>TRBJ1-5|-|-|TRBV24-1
CATGGLSAIFQHF
TGTGCCACCGGCGGACTCTCCGCGATCTTCCAGCATTTT
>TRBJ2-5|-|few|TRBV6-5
CASSPSPVGSGTQYF
TGTGCCAGCAGTCCCTCTCCCGTTGGATCGGGGACCCAGTACTTC